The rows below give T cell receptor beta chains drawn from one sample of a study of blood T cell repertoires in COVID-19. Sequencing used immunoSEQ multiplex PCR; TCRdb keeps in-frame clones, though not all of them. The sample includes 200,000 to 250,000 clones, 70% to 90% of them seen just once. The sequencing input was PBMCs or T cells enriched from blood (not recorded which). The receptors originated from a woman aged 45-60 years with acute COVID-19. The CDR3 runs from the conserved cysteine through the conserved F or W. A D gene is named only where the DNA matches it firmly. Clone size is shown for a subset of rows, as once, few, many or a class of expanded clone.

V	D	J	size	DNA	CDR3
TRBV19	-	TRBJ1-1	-	TGTGCCAGTATCCCCACCCCGAGGAGTCGGGTCACTGAAGCTTTCTTT	CASIPTPRSRVTEAFF
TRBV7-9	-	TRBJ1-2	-	TGTGCCAGCAGCTTAGCGGGCAATACTGGCTACACCTTC	CASSLAGNTGYTF
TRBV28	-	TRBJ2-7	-	TGTGCCAGCAGTTCTATGATCCCCTCCTACGAGCAGTACTTC	CASSSMIPSYEQYF
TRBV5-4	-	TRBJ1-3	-	TGTGCCAGCAGCTCCTCGGAAGGACTTATGGGAAACACCATATATTTT	CASSSSEGLMGNTIYF
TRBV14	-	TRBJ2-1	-	TGTGCCAGCAGCCAAGATAATCCCCTCACAGATTACAATGAGCAGTTCTTC	CASSQDNPLTDYNEQFF
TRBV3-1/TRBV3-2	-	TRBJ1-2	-	TGTGCCAGCAGCCGCCTGGAGGGCTATGGCTACACCTTC	CASSRLEGYGYTF
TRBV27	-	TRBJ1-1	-	TGTGCCAGCGCCTTACAGGGTGGCACTGAAGCTTTCTTT	CASALQGGTEAFF
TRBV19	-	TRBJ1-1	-	TGTGCCAGTAGTGTCAATATCCTCAGGGGACAACTGAACACTGAAGCTTTCTTT	CASSVNILRGQLNTEAFF
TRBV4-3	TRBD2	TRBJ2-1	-	TGCGCCAGCAGCCAAGGGACTAGCGGGGCCCAGCAGTTCTTC	CASSQGTSGAQQFF
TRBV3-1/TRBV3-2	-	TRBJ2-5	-	TGTGCCAGCAGGAACACAGGAGAGACCCAGTACTTC	CASRNTGETQYF
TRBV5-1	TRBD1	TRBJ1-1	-	TGCGCCAGCAGCGCGGACAGGGGGGCAACTGAAGCTTTCTTT	CASSADRGATEAFF
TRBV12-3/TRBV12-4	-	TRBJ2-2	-	TGTGCCAGCAGGCATGGAGCCGGGGAGCTGTTTTTT	CASRHGAGELFF
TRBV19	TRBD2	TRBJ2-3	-	TGTGCCAGTAGTATGGTGGGGACAGACTACTTGCGGGGGGGCCCAGATACGCAGTATTTT	CASSMVGTDYLRGGPDTQYF
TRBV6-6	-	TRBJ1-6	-	TGTGCCAGCACCCGACTGGTGAGCTCCTATAATTCACCCCTCCACTTT	CASTRLVSSYNSPLHF
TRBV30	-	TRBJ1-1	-	TGTGCCTGGAGAGGGGATCCGAGGCACACTGAAGCTTTCTTT	CAWRGDPRHTEAFF
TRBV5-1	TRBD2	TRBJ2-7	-	TGCGCCAGCAGCTTCGGACTAGCGGGGGTCTACGAGCAGTACTTC	CASSFGLAGVYEQYF
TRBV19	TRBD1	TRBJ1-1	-	TGTGCCAGTAGTTGGGGGACAGGCAACACTGAAGCTTTCTTT	CASSWGTGNTEAFF
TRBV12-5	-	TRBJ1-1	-	TGTGCTAGTGGTCAATCAACTGGGAGCACTGAAGCTTTCTTT	CASGQSTGSTEAFF
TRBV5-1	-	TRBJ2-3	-	TGCGCCAGCAGCATCTCAGCGGGTAGGGGCACAGATACGCAGTATTTT	CASSISAGRGTDTQYF
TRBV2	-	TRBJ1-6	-	TGTGCCAGCAGTGAACCCCGGGGTCTTTATAATTCACCCCTCCACTTT	CASSEPRGLYNSPLHF
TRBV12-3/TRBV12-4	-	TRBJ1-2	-	TGTGCCAGCAGTTTAAGGACAGACTATGGCTACACCTTC	CASSLRTDYGYTF
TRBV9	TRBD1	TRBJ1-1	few	TGTGCCAGCAGCGTAGCTACGACAGGGGCTGAAGCTTTCTTT	CASSVATTGAEAFF
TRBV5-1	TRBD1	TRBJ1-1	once	TGCGCCAGCAGCCCCGACAGGGGCCTGATGAACACTGAAGCTTTCTTT	CASSPDRGLMNTEAFF
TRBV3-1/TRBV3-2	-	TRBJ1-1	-	TGTGCCAGCAGCGATACATTGAACACTGAAGCTTTCTTT	CASSDTLNTEAFF
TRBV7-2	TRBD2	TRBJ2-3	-	TGTGCCAGCAGGGCTAACGGGGGGGCAGATACGCAGTATTTT	CASRANGGADTQYF
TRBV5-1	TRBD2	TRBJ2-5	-	TGCGCCAGCAGCTCGGGGGGGCGCGAGACCCAGTACTTC	CASSSGGRETQYF
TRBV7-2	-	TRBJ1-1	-	TGTGCCAGCAGTCCCGGGATGAACACTGAAGCTTTCTTT	CASSPGMNTEAFF
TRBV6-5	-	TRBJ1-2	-	TGTGCCAGCAGTTCCGTGGGGGGAAACTATGGCTACACCTTC	CASSSVGGNYGYTF
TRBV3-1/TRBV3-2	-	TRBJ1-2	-	TGTGCCAGCAGCCAAGATATATTCCCCGGGGACTATGGCTACACCTTC	CASSQDIFPGDYGYTF
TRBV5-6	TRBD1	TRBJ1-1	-	TGTGCCAGCAGCTGGGACAGGGGAGGGTCCACTGAAGCTTTCTTT	CASSWDRGGSTEAFF
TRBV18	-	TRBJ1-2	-	TGTGCCAGCTCACCGCGCGAGACAACTTATGGCTACACCTTC	CASSPRETTYGYTF
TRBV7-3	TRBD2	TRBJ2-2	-	TGTGCCAGCAGCTTACTAGCGGGGAGCACCGGGGAGCTGTTTTTT	CASSLLAGSTGELFF
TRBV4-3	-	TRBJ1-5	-	TGCGCCAGCAGCCAAGATTGGTCCAGGGGTGTCCAGCCCCAGCATTTT	CASSQDWSRGVQPQHF